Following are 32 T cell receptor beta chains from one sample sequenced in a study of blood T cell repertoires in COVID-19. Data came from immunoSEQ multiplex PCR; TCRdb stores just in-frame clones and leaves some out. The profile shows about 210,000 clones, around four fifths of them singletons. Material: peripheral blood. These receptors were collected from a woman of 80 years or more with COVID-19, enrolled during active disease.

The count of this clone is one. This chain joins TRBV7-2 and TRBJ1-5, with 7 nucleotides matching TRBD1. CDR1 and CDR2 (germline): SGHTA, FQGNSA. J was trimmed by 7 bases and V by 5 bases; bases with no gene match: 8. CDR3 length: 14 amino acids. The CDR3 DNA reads TGTGCCAGCAGCGTTCAGGGGGGCTGGCAGCCCCAGCATTTT. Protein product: CASSVQGGWQPQHF.

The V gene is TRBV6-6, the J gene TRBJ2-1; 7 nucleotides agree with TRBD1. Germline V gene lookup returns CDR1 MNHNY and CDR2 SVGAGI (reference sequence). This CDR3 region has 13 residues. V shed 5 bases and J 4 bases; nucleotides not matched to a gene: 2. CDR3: CASSKTGYNEQFF. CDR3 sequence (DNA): TGTGCCAGCAGTAAGACAGGGTACAATGAGCAGTTCTTC.

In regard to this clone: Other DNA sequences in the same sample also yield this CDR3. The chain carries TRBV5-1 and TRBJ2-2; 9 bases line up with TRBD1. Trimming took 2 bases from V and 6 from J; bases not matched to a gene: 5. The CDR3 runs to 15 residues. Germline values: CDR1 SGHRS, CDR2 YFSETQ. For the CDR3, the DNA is TGCGCCAGCAGCTTAGGGGACAGGGAGTCCGGGGAGCTGTTTTTT. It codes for CASSLGDRESGELFF.

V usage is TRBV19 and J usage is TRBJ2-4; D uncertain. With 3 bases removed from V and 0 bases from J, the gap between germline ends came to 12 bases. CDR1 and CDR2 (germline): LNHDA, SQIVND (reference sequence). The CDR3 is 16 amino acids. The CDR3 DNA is TGTGCCAGTAGTATCGCAACGCCAGTAGCCAAAAACATTCAGTACTTC. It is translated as CASSIATPVAKNIQYF.

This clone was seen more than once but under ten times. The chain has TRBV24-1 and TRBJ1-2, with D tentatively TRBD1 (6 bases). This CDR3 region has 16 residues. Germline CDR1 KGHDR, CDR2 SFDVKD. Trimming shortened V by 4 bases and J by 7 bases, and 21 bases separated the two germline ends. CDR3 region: CATSDPSDSHLGGYTF. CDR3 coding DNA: TGTGCCACCAGTGACCCCTCGGACAGCCACTTGGGTGGCTACACCTTC.

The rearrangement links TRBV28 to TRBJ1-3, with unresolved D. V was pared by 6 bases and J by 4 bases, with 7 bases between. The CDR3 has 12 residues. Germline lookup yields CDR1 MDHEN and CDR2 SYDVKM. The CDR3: CASSPGGNTIYF. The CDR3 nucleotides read TGTGCCAGCAGCCCGGGAGGAAACACCATATATTTT.

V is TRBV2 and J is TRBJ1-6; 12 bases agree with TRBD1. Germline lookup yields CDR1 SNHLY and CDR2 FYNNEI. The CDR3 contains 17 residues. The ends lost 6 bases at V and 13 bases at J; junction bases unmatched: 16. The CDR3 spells CASRGGQGAIRNPPLHF. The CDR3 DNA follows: TGTGCCAGCAGAGGGGGACAGGGGGCCATCCGCAATCCGCCCCTCCACTTT.

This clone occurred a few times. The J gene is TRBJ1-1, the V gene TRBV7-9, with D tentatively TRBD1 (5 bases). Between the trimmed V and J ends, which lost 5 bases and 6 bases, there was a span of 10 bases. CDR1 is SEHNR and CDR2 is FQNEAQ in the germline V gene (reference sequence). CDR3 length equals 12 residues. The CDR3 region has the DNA TGTGCCAGCAGCCTAGGGACTTCTGAAGCTTTCTTT. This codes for CASSLGTSEAFF.

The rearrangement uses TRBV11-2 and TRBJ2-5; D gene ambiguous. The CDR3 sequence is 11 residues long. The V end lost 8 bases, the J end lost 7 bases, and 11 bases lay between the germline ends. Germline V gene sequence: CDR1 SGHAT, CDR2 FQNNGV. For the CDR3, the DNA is TGTGCCAGCGGTTCCCGGGTGACCCAGTACTTC. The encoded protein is CASGSRVTQYF. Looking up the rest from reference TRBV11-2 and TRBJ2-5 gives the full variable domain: EAGVAQSPRYKIIEKRQSVAFWCNPISGHATLYWYQQILGQGPKLLIQFQNNGVVDDSQLPKDRFSAERLKGVDSTLKIQPAKLEDSAVYLCASGSRVTQYFGPGTRLLVL.

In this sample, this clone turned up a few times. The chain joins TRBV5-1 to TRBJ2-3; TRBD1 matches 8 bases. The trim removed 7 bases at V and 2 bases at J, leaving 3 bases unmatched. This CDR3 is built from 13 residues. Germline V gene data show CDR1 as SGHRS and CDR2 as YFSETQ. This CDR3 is CASQGAATDTQYF. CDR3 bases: TGCGCCAGCCAGGGGGCCGCCACAGATACGCAGTATTTT.

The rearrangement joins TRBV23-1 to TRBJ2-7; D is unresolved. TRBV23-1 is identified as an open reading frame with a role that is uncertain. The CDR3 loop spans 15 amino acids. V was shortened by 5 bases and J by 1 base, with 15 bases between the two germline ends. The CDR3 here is CASSRNNQDSYEQYV. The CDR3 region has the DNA TGCGCCAGCAGTAGAAACAACCAAGATTCCTACGAGCAGTACGTC.

In nucleotides, the CDR3 is TGTGCCAGCAGTTACGGGGGGGATCGACAAAATTCACCCCTCCACTTT. Protein product: CASSYGGDRQNSPLHF. The chain carries TRBV6-5 and TRBJ1-6, with D maybe TRBD1 (5 bases). The CDR3 loop spans 16 amino acids. The V and J ends lost 2 bases and 7 bases respectively, with 15 bases between them. The V gene's germline CDR1 is MNHEY and CDR2 SVGAGI.

The CDR3 DNA reads as TGTGCCAGCAGCGGGCAAAGTTTCGACGAGCAGTACGTC. It specifies CASSGQSFDEQYV. This chain uses TRBV5-6 with TRBJ2-7; D is unclear. Germline assignment: CDR1 SGHDT and CDR2 YYEEEE. This CDR3 has 13 amino acids. V lost 4 bases and J 5 bases, leaving 13 bases between the germline ends.

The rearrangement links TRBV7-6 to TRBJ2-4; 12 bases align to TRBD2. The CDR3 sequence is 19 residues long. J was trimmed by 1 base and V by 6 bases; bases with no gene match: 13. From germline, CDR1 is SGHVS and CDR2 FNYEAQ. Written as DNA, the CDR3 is TGTGCCAGCAGGACGGGAGGACTAGCGGGGCGCCGGGCCAAAAACATTCAGTACTTC. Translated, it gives CASRTGGLAGRRAKNIQYF.

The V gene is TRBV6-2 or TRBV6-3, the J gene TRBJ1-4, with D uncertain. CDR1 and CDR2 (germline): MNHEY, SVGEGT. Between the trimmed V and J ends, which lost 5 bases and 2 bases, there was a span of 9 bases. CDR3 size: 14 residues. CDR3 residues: CASSPRSTNEKLFF. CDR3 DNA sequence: TGTGCCAGCAGTCCCAGGTCGACTAATGAAAAACTGTTTTTT.

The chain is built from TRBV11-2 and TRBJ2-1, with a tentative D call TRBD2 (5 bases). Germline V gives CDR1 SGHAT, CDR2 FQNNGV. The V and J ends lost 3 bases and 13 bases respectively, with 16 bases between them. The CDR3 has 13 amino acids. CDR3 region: CASSLPTSNKQFF. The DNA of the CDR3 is TGTGCCAGCAGCTTGCCCACTAGTAATAAACAGTTCTTC.

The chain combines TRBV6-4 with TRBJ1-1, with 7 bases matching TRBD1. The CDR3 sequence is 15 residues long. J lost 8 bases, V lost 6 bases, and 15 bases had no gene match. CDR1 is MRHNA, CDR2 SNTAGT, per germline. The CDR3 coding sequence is TGTGCCAGCAGCCTGACAGGGTCCGGCTTCGAGGAAGCTTTCTTT. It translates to CASSLTGSGFEEAFF.

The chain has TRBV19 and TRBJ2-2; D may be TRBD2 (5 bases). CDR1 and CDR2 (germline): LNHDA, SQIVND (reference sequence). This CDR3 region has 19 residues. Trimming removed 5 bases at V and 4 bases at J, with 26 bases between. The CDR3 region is CASSPWVGGSGSITGELFF. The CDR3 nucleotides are TGTGCCAGTAGTCCATGGGTCGGCGGGTCGGGAAGTATCACCGGGGAGCTGTTTTTT.

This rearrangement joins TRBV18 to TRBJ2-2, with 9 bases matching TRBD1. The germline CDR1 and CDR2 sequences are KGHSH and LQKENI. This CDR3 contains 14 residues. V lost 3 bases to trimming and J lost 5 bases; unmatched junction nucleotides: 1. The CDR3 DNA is TGTGCCAGCTCACCGGACAGGGGAACCGGGGAGCTGTTTTTT. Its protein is CASSPDRGTGELFF.

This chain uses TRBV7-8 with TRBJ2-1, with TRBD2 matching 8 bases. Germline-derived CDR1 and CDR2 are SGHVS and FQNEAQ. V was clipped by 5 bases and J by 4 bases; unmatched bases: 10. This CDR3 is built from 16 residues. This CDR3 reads CASSPYGRAIYNEQFF. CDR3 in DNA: TGTGCCAGCAGCCCCTACGGGAGGGCCATATACAATGAGCAGTTCTTC.

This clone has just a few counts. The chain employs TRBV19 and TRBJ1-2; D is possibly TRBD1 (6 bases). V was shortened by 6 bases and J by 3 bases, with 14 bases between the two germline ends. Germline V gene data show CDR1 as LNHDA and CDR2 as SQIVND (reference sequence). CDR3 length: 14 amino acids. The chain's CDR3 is CASSLGAGDYGYTF. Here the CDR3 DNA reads TGTGCCAGTAGCTTGGGGGCAGGGGACTATGGCTACACCTTC.

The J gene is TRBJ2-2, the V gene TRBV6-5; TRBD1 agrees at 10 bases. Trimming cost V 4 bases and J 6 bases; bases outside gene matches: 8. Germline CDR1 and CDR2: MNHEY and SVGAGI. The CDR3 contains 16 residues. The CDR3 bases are TGTGCCAGCAGTTCACTCGGGACAGGGGCCGCCGGGGAGCTGTTTTTT. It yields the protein CASSSLGTGAAGELFF.

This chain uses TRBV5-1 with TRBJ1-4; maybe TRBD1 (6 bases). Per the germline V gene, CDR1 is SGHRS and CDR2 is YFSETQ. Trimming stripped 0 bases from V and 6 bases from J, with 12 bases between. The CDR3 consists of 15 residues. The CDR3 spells CASSLASGEYEKLFF. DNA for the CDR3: TGCGCCAGCAGCTTGGCCTCAGGGGAGTATGAAAAACTGTTTTTT.

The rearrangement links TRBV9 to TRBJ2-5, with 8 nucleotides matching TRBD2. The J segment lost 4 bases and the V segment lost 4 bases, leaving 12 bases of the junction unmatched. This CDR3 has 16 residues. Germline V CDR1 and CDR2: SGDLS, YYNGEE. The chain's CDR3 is CASSLTSGGFGETQYF. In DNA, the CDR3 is TGTGCCAGCAGCTTGACAAGCGGGGGATTCGGAGAGACCCAGTACTTC. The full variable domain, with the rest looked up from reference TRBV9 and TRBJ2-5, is DSGVTQTPKHLITATGQRVTLRCSPRSGDLSVYWYQQSLDQGLQFLIQYYNGEERAKGNILERFSAQQFPDLHSELNLSSLELGDSALYFCASSLTSGGFGETQYFGPGTRLLVL.

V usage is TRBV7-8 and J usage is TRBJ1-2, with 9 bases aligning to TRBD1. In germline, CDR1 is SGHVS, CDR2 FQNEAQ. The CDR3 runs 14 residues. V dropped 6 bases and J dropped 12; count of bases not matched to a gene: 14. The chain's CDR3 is CASSLSKLGQGHTF. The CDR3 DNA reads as TGTGCCAGCAGTTTATCCAAATTGGGACAGGGTCACACCTTC.

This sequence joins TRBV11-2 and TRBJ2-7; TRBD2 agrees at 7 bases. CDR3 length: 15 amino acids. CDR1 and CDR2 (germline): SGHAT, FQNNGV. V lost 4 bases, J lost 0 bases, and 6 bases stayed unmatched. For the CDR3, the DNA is TGTGCCAGCAGCTGGGAGGGGTCACTCTCCTACGAGCAGTACGTC. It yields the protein CASSWEGSLSYEQYV.

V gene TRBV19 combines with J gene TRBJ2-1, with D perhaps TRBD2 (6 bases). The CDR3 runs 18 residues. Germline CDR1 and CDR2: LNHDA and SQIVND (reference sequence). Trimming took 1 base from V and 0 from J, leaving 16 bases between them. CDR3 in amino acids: CASSIAPGVESSYNEQFF. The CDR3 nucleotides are TGTGCCAGTAGTATAGCGCCGGGGGTGGAGAGCTCCTACAATGAGCAGTTCTTC.

This chain's CDR3 is CASSFRGNTEAFF. As DNA, the CDR3 is TGTGCCAGCAGTTTTCGGGGGAACACTGAAGCTTTCTTT. This chain connects TRBV27 to TRBJ1-1; D is unresolved. CDR1 MNHEY and CDR2 SMNVEV come from the germline V gene (reference sequence). V was trimmed by 3 bases and J by 1 base, leaving 6 bases between them. This CDR3 spans 13 amino acids.

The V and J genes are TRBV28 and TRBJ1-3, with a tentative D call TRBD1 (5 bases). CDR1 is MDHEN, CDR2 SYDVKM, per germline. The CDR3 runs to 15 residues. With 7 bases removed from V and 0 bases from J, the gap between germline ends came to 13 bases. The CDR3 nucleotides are TGTGCCAGCATCCAACAGGCCTACTCTGGAAACACCATATATTTT. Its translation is CASIQQAYSGNTIYF.

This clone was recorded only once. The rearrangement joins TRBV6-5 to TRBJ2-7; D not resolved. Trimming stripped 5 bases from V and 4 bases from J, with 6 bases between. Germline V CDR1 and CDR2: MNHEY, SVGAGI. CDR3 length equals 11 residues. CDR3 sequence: CASSTEYEQYF. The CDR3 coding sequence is TGTGCCAGCAGTACCGAGTACGAGCAGTACTTC.

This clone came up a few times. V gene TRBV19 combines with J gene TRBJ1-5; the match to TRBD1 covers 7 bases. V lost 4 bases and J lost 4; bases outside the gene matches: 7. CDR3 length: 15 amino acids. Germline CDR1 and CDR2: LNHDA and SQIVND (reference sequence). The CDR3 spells CASSRGTAMNQPQHF. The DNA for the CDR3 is TGTGCCAGTAGTAGGGGGACAGCCATGAATCAGCCCCAGCATTTT.

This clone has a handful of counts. DNA for the CDR3: TGTGCCAGCAGCTTGGGCGGGGAAGACTACGAGCAGTACTTC. Translated, it gives CASSLGGEDYEQYF. The gene calls are TRBV11-3 and TRBJ2-7, with D perhaps TRBD2 (6 bases). V was shortened by 3 bases and J by 3 bases, with 12 bases between the two germline ends. CDR1 and CDR2 from the germline V gene are SGHNT and YENEEA. CDR3 size: 14 residues.